This T cell receptor beta chain was identified during a study of blood T cell repertoires in COVID-19. Study background: Material from acute and convalescent COVID-19 was sourced from the United States, Italy and Spain.

Original methodology: Amplified reference gene primers provided the basis for estimating nucleated cell counts. The protocol was immunoSEQ multiplex PCR, while the TCRdb copy is restricted to in-frame clones and leaves out a portion. V and J calls and clone size come straight from that table; D and trimming were deduced from the DNA. The sample has 120,000 or so clones; about nine tenths are singletons. The V gene lost 0 bases and the J gene lost 2 bases, with 13 bases spanning the gap. CDR1 SGHNT and CDR2 YYREEE come from the germline V gene (reference sequence). The CDR3 totals 16 residues. The sample comprised peripheral blood. This receptor was obtained from a man in his 60s with COVID-19, enrolled during active disease. This chain uses TRBV5-4 with TRBJ2-3; D perhaps matches TRBD2 (5 bases). CDR3 sequence: CASSLAGGSDTDTQYF. Here the CDR3 DNA reads TGTGCCAGCAGCTTGGCCGGAGGTAGTGACACAGATACGCAGTATTTT.